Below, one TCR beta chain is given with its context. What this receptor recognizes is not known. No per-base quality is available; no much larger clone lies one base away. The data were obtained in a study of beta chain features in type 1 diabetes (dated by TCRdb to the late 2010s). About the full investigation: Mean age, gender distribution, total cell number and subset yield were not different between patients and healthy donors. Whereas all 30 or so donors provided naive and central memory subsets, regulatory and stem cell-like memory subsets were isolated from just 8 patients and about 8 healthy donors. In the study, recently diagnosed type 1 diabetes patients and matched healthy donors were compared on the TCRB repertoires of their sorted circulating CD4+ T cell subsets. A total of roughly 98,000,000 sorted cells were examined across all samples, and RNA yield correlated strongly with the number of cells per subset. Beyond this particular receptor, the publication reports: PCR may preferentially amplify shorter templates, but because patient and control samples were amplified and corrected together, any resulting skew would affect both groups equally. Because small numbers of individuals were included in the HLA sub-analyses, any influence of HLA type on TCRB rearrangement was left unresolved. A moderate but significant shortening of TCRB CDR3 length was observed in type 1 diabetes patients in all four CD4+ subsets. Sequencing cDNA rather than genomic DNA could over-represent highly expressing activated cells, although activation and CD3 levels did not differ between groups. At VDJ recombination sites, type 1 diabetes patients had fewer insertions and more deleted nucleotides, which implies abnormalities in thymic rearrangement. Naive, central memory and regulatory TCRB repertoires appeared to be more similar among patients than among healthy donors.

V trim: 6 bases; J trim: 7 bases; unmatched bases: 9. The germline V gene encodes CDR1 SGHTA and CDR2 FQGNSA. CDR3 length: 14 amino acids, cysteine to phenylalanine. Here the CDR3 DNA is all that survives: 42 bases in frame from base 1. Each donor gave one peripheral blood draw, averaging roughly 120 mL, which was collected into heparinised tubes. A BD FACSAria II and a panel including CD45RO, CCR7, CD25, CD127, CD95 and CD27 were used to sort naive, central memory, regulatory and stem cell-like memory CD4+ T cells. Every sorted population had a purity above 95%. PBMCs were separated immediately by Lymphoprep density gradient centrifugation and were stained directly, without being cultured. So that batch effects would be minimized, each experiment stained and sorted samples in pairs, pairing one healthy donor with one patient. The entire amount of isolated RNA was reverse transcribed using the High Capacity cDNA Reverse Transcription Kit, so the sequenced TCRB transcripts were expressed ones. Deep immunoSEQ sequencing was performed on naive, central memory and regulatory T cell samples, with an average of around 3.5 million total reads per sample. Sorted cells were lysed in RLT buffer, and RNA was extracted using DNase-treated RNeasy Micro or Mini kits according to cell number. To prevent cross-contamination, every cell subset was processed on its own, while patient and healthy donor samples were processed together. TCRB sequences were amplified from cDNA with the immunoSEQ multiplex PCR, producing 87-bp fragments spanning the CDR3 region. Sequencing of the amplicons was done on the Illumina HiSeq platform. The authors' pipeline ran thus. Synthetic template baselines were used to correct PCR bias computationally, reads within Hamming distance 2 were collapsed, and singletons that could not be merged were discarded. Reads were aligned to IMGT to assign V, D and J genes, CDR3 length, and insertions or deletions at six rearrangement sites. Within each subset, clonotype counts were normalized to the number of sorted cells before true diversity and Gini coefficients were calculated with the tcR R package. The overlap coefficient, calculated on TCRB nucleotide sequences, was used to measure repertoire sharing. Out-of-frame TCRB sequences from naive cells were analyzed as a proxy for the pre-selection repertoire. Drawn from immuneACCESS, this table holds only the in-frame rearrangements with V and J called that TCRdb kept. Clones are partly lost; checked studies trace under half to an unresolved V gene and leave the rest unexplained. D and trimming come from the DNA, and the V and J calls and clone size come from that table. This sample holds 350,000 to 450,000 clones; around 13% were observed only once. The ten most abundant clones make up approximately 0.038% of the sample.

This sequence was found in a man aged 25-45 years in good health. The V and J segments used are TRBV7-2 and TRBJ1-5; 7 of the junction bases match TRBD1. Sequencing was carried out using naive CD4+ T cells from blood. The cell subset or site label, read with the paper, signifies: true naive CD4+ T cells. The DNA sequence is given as TGTGCCAGCAGTAATCGACAGGGCGACCAGCCCCAGCATTTT. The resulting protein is CASSNRQGDQPQHF.